These 16 T cell receptor beta chains were sequenced from one sample in a study of T cells after yellow fever vaccination (dated by TCRdb to between 2018 and 2021). The label giving this sample's treatment or condition can be read as: live attenuated yellow fever vaccine strain. Preparation of the library involved 5' RACE. Sequenced using an Illumina NovaSeq 6000. Through fastp at Q25 and MiXCR, TCRdb rebuilt clones from the public reads, retaining in-frame beta chains. Every distinct CDR3 protein forms one entry, paired with its most common genes and DNA. The sample table shows 300,000 to 400,000 distinct CDR3 sequences, and under 15% are seen once. The top ten clonotypes cover approximately 3.4% of the sample. The material sequenced was CD4+ T cells sorted from PBMCs, taken 15 days after the yellow fever booster vaccination. Every receptor here comes from a man aged 18-30 years who received the YFV17D yellow fever vaccine.

This clonotype was picked up a small number of times. The chain carries TRBV5-1 and TRBJ2-3, with 8 bases identical to TRBD1. The junction had 6 bases not matched to a gene; V was cut back by 5 bases and J by 1 base. CDR1 and CDR2 from the germline V gene are SGHRS and YFSETQ. The CDR3 extends over 15 amino acids. As DNA, the CDR3 is TGCGCCAGCAGGACCGGGACAGGTGGCACAGATACGCAGTATTTT. This translates into CASRTGTGGTDTQYF.

This clonotype occurred many times. This rearrangement joins TRBV4-2 to TRBJ2-7; no clear D gene. Germline CDR1 reads LGHNA; CDR2 reads YNFKEQ. CDR3 size: 14 residues. Trimming removed 0 bases at V and 0 bases at J, with 6 bases between. The CDR3 protein is CASSQDWSSYEQYF. Written as DNA, the CDR3 is TGTGCCAGCAGCCAAGATTGGTCCTCCTACGAGCAGTACTTC.

The CDR3 coding sequence is TGTGCCAGCATCGGCCGCGGGGACAGGGCGCCGGGGGCTAACTATGGCTACACCTTC. Translating gives CASIGRGDRAPGANYGYTF. The chain combines TRBV12-3 or TRBV12-4 with TRBJ1-2; the match to TRBD1 covers 9 bases. The CDR3 spans 19 residues. V was pared by 7 bases and J by 0 bases, with 18 bases of the junction left unmatched.

This clonotype was observed at least ten times. The chain links TRBV6-2 or TRBV6-3 to TRBJ2-7; 9 bases are shared with TRBD1. The germline CDR1 and CDR2 sequences are MNHEY and SVGEGT. This CDR3 is 15 amino acids long. The V and J ends lost 5 bases and 4 bases, in that order; junction bases with no gene match: 9. The CDR3 sequence is CASSTTGTGRYEQYF. In DNA, the CDR3 is TGTGCCAGCAGTACGACCGGGACAGGGAGGTACGAGCAGTACTTC.

The chain carries TRBV7-3 and TRBJ2-5; 9 bases map to TRBD2. The CDR3 runs 15 residues. The J segment lost 2 bases and the V segment lost 4 bases, leaving 5 bases of the junction unmatched. Germline V CDR1 and CDR2: SGHTA, FQGTGA. CDR3 nucleotides: TGTGCCAGCAGCTCGGGACTAGCCCCTCAAGAGACCCAGTACTTC. It codes for CASSSGLAPQETQYF.

This clonotype was detected a few times. V usage is TRBV29-1 and J usage is TRBJ2-7, with TRBD1 matching 9 bases. Unmatched junction bases numbered 10, after V lost 4 bases and J lost 3 bases. Germline loops: CDR1 SQVTM, CDR2 ANQGSEA. This CDR3 is 15 amino acids long. In DNA, the CDR3 is TGCAGCGTTGTAAGTCCAGGACAGGGGATCTACGAGCAGTACTTC. It codes for CSVVSPGQGIYEQYF.

The chain has TRBV12-3 or TRBV12-4 and TRBJ1-3; 9 nucleotides align to TRBD1. V was pared by 7 bases and J by 7 bases, with 26 bases of the junction left unmatched. CDR3 length: 20 amino acids. The CDR3 region is CASTPKRDRDFLSRRNTIYF. The CDR3 DNA follows: TGTGCCAGCACCCCGAAGAGGGACAGGGATTTTTTGAGTAGGCGGAACACCATATATTTT.

The V and J genes are TRBV24-1 and TRBJ2-5, with 7 positions matching TRBD2. The CDR3 has 15 amino acids. Per germline, CDR1 KGHDR and CDR2 SFDVKD. The junction had 6 bases not matched to a gene; V was cut back by 3 bases and J by 3 bases. This chain's CDR3 is CATSDPGDYKETQYF. The CDR3 region has the DNA TGTGCCACCAGTGATCCCGGGGACTATAAAGAGACCCAGTACTTC.

This clonotype was found a few times. The chain has TRBV7-3 and TRBJ2-6, with D perhaps matching TRBD1 (6 bases). The ends were cut back, 5 bases at V and 2 bases at J, with 16 bases in the middle. The CDR3 totals 17 residues. Germline V gene lookup returns CDR1 SGHTA and CDR2 FQGTGA. The CDR3 DNA reads as TGTGCCAGCAGCCTCCTCCCTACAGGGCCTGGGGCCAACGTCCTGACTTTC. Translation gives CASSLLPTGPGANVLTF.

This clonotype was found many times. This rearrangement joins TRBV5-1 to TRBJ2-7, with D possibly TRBD2 on 5 matching bases. V was shortened by 0 bases and J by 6 bases, with 13 bases between the two germline ends. Germline CDR1 reads SGHRS; CDR2 reads YFSETQ. This CDR3 is 14 amino acids long. CDR3 in DNA: TGCGCCAGCAGCTTGGCTCTGGGAGAGGTCGAGCAGTACTTC. Translation: CASSLALGEVEQYF.

The table lists this clonotype with a few counts. The gene calls are TRBV7-3 and TRBJ1-1; D remains unclear. Germline CDR1 is SGHTA and CDR2 is FQGTGA. The CDR3 consists of 13 residues. V lost 5 bases and J 7 bases, leaving 14 bases between the germline ends. DNA for the CDR3: TGTGCCAGCAGCGCCTATCCCATGGGTGAAGCTTTCTTT. It is translated as CASSAYPMGEAFF.

The genes are TRBV7-9 and TRBJ2-3; D might be TRBD1 (6 bases). Trimming took off 5 bases at V and 4 bases at J, with 7 bases between the two ends. The germline CDR1 and CDR2 sequences are SEHNR and FQNEAQ (reference sequence). The CDR3 is 12 residues long. The CDR3 loop is CASSRTADTQYF. CDR3 nucleotides: TGTGCCAGCAGCCGGACAGCAGATACGCAGTATTTT.

The V and J genes are TRBV6-6 and TRBJ2-2; D is possibly TRBD1 or TRBD2 (6 bases each). CDR1 MNHNY and CDR2 SVGAGI come from the germline V gene (reference sequence). This CDR3 comprises 16 residues. V was cut by 7 bases and J by 0 bases, with 15 bases left in between. The CDR3 DNA reads TGTGCCAGCAATGGCCGGGGGCTATCGAACACCGGGGAGCTGTTTTTT. This codes for CASNGRGLSNTGELFF.

The rearrangement joins TRBV12-3 or TRBV12-4 to TRBJ2-3; the match to TRBD2 covers 10 bases. The CDR3 runs to 15 residues. Trimming at V came to 5 bases and at J to 4 bases, leaving 6 bases not matched to a gene. CDR3 loop: CASSTSGGAADTQYF. DNA for the CDR3: TGTGCCAGCAGTACCAGCGGGGGGGCCGCAGATACGCAGTATTTT.

This clonotype was observed a handful of times. J is TRBJ2-7 and V is TRBV6-2 or TRBV6-3; no reliable D call. The CDR3 length is 10 residues. Germline values: CDR1 MNHEY, CDR2 SVGEGT. V dropped 8 bases and J dropped 4 bases, with 6 bases sitting between them. The CDR3 reads CASGFYEQYF. CDR3 sequence (DNA): TGTGCCAGCGGCTTTTACGAGCAGTACTTC.

This clonotype has ten or more counts. V and J are TRBV6-6 and TRBJ2-3; D might be TRBD2 (8 bases). This CDR3 contains 17 residues. The germline V gene encodes CDR1 MNHNY and CDR2 SVGAGI (reference sequence). Trimming removed 5 bases from V and 6 bases from J, with 24 bases in between. Written as DNA, the CDR3 is TGTGCCAGCAGTGCCGACAGGGTCAGCGGGGGAGGGGATACGCAGTATTTT. Protein: CASSADRVSGGGDTQYF.